The text below deals with one TCR beta chain. This record belongs to a study of blood T cell repertoires in COVID-19. Original methodology: Reference gene primer amplification in the assay estimated nucleated cell counts. The data were produced by immunoSEQ multiplex PCR, yet TCRdb's version contains in-frame clones alone and is incomplete. Clonal size and the V and J genes are those of that table, whereas D and trimming came from the DNA. This table has 300,000 to 350,000 clones, about 93% appearing once. The sample was peripheral blood. The sequence came from a woman aged 18-30 years who had recovered from COVID-19.

This chain's CDR3 is CASSLGGQMTDTQYF. The CDR3 region has the DNA TGTGCCAGCAGCTTAGGGGGACAAATGACAGATACGCAGTATTTT. The chain employs TRBV5-5 and TRBJ2-3; TRBD1 is a possible D gene (6 bases). Germline CDR1 is SGHKS and CDR2 is YYEKEE (reference sequence). V was pared by 2 bases and J by 3 bases, with 13 bases between. The CDR3 spans 15 residues.